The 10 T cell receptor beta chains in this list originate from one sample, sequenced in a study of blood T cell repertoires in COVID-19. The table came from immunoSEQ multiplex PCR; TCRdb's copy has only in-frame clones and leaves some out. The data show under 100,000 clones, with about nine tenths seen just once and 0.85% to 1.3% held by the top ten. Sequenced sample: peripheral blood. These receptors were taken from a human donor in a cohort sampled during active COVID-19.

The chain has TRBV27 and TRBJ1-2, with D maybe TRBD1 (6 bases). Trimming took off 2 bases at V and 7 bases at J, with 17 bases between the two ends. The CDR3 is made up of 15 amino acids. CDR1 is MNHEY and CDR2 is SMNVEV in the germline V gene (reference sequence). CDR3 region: CASSLGLGANGGYTF. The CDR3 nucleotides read TGTGCCAGCAGTTTAGGGCTGGGGGCGAACGGTGGCTACACCTTC.

CDR3 bases: TGTGCCAGCAGCCCCGGGACAAATCAGCCCCAGCATTTT. Translation: CASSPGTNQPQHF. The chain carries TRBV3-1 (or the pseudogene TRBV3-2) and TRBJ1-5, with D perhaps matching TRBD1 (6 bases). CDR3 length equals 13 residues. With 4 bases removed from V and 4 bases from J, the gap between germline ends came to 8 bases. CDR1 LGHDT and CDR2 YNNKEL come from the germline V gene (reference sequence).

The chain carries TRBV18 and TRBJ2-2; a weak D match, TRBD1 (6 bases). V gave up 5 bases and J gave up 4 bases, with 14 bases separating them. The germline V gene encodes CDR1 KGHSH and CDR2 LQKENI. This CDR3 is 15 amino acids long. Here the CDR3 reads CASSSSQGGTGELFF. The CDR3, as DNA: TGTGCCAGCTCATCCTCCCAAGGGGGCACCGGGGAGCTGTTTTTT.

CDR3 bases: TGTGCCAGCAGCCCCTCGGGGGGCGTCCATGGCTACACCTTC. Protein sequence: CASSPSGGVHGYTF. The chain employs TRBV9 and TRBJ1-2; D might be TRBD1 (6 bases). This CDR3 contains 14 residues. Trimming shortened V by 4 bases and J by 6 bases, and 16 bases separated the two germline ends. CDR1 and CDR2 from the germline V gene are SGDLS and YYNGEE.

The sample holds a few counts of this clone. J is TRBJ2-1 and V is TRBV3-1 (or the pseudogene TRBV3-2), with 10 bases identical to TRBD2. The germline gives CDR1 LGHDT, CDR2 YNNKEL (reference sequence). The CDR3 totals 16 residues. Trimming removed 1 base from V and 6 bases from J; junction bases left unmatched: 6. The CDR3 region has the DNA TGTGCCAGCAGCCAAGGGATCAGCGGGAGGGTCAATGAGCAGTTCTTC. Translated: CASSQGISGRVNEQFF.

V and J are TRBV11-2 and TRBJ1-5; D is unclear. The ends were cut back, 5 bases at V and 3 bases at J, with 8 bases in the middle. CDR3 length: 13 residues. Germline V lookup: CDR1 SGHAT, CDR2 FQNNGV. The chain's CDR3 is CASSPIDNQPQHF. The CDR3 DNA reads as TGTGCCAGCAGCCCTATCGACAATCAGCCCCAGCATTTT.

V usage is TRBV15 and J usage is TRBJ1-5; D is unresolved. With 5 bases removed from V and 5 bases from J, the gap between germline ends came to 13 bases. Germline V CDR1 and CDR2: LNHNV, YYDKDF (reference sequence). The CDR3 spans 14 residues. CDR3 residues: CATSWEGRDQPQHF. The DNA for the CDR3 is TGTGCCACCAGCTGGGAAGGGCGGGATCAGCCCCAGCATTTT.

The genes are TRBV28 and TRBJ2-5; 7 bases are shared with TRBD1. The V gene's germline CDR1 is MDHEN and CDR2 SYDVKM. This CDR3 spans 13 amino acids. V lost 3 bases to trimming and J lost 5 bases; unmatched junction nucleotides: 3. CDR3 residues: CASSFQGEETQYF. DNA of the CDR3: TGTGCCAGCAGTTTCCAGGGGGAGGAGACCCAGTACTTC.

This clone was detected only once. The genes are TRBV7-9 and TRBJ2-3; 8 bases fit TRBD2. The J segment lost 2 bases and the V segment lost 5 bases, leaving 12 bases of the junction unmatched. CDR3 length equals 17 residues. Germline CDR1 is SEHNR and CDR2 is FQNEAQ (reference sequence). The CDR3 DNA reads TGTGCCAGCAGCCCACAGTGGACGGGAGGGCTCACAGATACGCAGTATTTT. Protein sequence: CASSPQWTGGLTDTQYF.

This CDR3 reads CASSPVGQTLSERSGANVLTF. The CDR3, as DNA: TGTGCCAGCTCACCAGTGGGACAAACGCTCTCGGAGCGGTCGGGGGCCAACGTCCTGACTTTC. The V gene is TRBV18, the J gene TRBJ2-6, with a possible D match to TRBD1 (6 bases). Germline CDR1 KGHSH, CDR2 LQKENI. V lost 2 bases and J lost 4, with 27 bases in between. The CDR3 sequence is 21 residues long.